This is a list of T cell receptor beta chains from one sample in a study of T-cell memory formation after mild COVID-19. TCRdb reprocessed the 5' RACE reads with MiXCR, giving one entry per CDR3 protein. Of 110,000 to 150,000 distinct CDR3 sequences in the sample, more than 13% were seen once. Sequences were obtained from PBMCs or a T cell subset sorted from them (not recorded which). The origin of the receptors is an adult woman who had mild COVID-19 (a few samples of this study predate the infection). Cell type and time point are not known. Each CDR3 is given with its conserved first and last residue. Fields, in order: D gene, clone size, V gene, J gene, CDR3 DNA, CDR3 protein. A D gene is named only where the DNA matches it firmly. Expanded clones get a size class; other rows say once, few or many, or leave the size out.

>NA|NA|TRBV6-5|TRBJ2-6
TGTGCCAGCAGATACGGACCCTTCTCTGGGGCCAACGTCCTGACTTTC
CASRYGPFSGANVLTF
>TRBD2|many|TRBV6-5|TRBJ2-3
TGTGCCAGCAGTACAGCGGGGGGGCCCACAGATACGCAGTATTTT
CASSTAGGPTDTQYF
>TRBD1|NA|TRBV4-2|TRBJ1-4
TGTGCCAGCAGCCAACCCCCCCGGGACAGTACCTTTGAAAAACTGTTTTTT
CASSQPPRDSTFEKLFF
>TRBD1|NA|TRBV6-2/TRBV6-3|TRBJ2-3
TGTGCCAGCAGTTATGGGGACAGGACCACAGATACGCAGTATTTT
CASSYGDRTTDTQYF
>NA|few|TRBV5-1|TRBJ2-7
TGCGCCAGCAGCTTGGACAGTGCCTACGAGCAGTACTTC
CASSLDSAYEQYF
>NA|few|TRBV29-1|TRBJ2-1
TGCAGCGTTGAGGGGGACTCGCCTCCGTTCTTC
CSVEGDSPPFF
>NA|many|TRBV6-6|TRBJ2-1
TGTGCCAGCAGCCTACTATACAATGAGCAGTTCTTC
CASSLLYNEQFF
>TRBD1|NA|TRBV7-9|TRBJ2-7
TGTGCCAGCAGCCCCCCGCAGGGGGCAGGGGGGGAGCAGTACTTC
CASSPPQGAGGEQYF
>TRBD2|few|TRBV19|TRBJ2-2
TGTGCCAGTAGTTGGGGAGGGGACACCGGGGAGCTGTTTTTT
CASSWGGDTGELFF
>NA|NA|TRBV9|TRBJ1-4
TGTGCCAGCAGCTCCGGACAGATAGGAGAAAAACTGTTTTTT
CASSSGQIGEKLFF
>NA|NA|TRBV7-9|TRBJ2-5
TGTGCCAGCAGCGCACAAAGTATCCAAGAGACCCAGTACTTC
CASSAQSIQETQYF
>NA|few|TRBV12-3/TRBV12-4|TRBJ2-5
TGTGCCAGCAGTTTGGTAGAAGAGACCCAGTACTTC
CASSLVEETQYF
>NA|once|TRBV20-1|TRBJ2-7
TGCAGTGCTAGCAAAGGAGAGGCCTCTGCATACGAGCAGTACTTC
CSASKGEASAYEQYF
>NA|NA|TRBV7-9|TRBJ2-3
TGTGCCAGCAGCCTACTCCCCGGTGCGGGACCAGGAAATCCAGATACGCAGTATTTT
CASSLLPGAGPGNPDTQYF
>TRBD2|NA|TRBV5-6|TRBJ2-5
TGTGCCAGCATCCCCTCTCTAGCGGCGGGAGAGACCCAGTACTTC
CASIPSLAAGETQYF
>TRBD1|few|TRBV13|TRBJ1-2
TGTGCCAGCAGCGAGACAGGGGACTATGGCTACACCTTC
CASSETGDYGYTF
>NA|many|TRBV27|TRBJ2-5
TGTGCCAGCAGTTTATCATTCCAGGGCTACCAAGAGACCCAGTACTTC
CASSLSFQGYQETQYF